This T cell receptor (beta chain) was recovered during a study of a mutant IDH1 vaccine in newly diagnosed glioma. Study in general: Patients had eight vaccinations, in weeks 1, 3, 5, 7, 11, 15, 19 and 23. Patients got radiotherapy, temozolomide, or both beforehand, and most got both. Once 4-6 weeks had passed after radiotherapy alone, vaccination started, or it started with temozolomide cycles.

The V end lost 1 base, the J end lost 2 bases, and 7 bases lay between the germline ends. Germline CDR1 is SGHTA and CDR2 is FQGNSA. CDR3 length: 14 residues. Comments on this clone: Antigen unknown.

The repertoire was sequenced with immunoSEQ multiplex PCR; TCRdb's copy has only in-frame clones and lacks some. Of about 27,000 clones listed, 77% are singletons. Time point reported: week 5, during vaccination. Vaccine doses each comprised 300 ug of mutant IDH1 20-mer peptide, with topical imiquimod. Study findings and constraints: Pseudoprogression appeared unlinked to shifts in leading peripheral T cell clonotypes.

Specimen: PBMCs, collected from a glioma patient whose treatment included an IDH1 peptide vaccine. J is TRBJ2-3 and V is TRBV7-2; D call uncertain. This sequence was found in a middle-aged man with glioma. CDR3 coding DNA: TGTGCCAGCAGCTTAGTCTCGTCCACAGATACGCAGTATTTT. Translation: CASSLVSSTDTQYF.